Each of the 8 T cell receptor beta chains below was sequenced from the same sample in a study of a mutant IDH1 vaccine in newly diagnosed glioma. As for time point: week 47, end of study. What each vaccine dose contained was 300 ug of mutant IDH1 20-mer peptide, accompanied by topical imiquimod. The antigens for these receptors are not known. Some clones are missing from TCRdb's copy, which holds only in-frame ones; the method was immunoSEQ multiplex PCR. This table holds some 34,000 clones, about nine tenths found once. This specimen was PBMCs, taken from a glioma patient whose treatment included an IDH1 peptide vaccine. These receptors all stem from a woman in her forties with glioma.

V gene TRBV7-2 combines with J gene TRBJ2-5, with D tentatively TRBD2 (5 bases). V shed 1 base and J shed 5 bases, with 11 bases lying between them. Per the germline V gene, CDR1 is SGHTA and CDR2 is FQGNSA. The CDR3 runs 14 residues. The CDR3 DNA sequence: TGTGCCAGCAGCTTAGATTTTATAGCGGAGACCCAGTACTTC. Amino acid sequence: CASSLDFIAETQYF.

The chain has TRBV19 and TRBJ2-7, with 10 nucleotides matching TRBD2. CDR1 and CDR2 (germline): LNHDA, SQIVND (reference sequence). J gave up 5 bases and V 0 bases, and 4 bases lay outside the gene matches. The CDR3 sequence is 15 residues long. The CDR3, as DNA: TGTGCCAGTAGTATAGAGCTAGCGGGAGCCCACGAGCAGTACTTC. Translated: CASSIELAGAHEQYF.

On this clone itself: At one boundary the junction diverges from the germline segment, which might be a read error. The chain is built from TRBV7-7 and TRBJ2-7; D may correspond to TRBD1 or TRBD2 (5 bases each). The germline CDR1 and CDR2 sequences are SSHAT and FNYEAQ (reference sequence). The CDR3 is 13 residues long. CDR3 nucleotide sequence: TGTGCTAGCAGCTTAGGTGGGGGCTACGAGCAGTACTTC. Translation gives CASSLGGGYEQYF.

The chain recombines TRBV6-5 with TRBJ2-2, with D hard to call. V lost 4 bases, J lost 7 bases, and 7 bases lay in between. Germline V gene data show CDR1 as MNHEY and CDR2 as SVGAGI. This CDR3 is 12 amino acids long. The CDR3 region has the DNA TGTGCCAGCAGTTTACTTCTCGGGGAGCTGTTTTTT. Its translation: CASSLLLGELFF.

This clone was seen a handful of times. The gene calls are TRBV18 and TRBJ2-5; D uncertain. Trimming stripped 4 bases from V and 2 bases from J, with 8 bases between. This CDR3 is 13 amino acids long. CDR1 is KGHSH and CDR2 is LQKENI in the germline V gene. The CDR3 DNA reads TGTGCCAGCTCACGATTGGGACAAGAGACCCAGTACTTC. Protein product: CASSRLGQETQYF.

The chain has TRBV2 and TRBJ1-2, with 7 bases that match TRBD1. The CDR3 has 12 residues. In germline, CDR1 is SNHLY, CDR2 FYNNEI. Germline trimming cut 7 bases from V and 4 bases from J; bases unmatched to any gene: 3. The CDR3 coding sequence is TGTGCCAGCAAGGGGGCGGTCTATGGCTACACCTTC. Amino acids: CASKGAVYGYTF.

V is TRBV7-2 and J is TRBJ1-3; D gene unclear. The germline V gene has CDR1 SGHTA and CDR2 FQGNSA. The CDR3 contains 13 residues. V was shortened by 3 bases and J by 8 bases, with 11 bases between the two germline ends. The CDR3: CASSFYHGDTIYF. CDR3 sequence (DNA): TGTGCCAGCAGCTTTTATCACGGCGACACCATATATTTT.

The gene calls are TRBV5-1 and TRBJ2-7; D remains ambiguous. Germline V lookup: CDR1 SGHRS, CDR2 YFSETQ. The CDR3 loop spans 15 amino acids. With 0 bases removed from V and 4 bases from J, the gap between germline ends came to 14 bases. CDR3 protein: CASSLGPGSYYEQYF. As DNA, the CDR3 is TGCGCCAGCAGCTTGGGGCCAGGATCGTATTACGAGCAGTACTTC.